This TCR beta chain derives from a study of cytomegalovirus exposure and HLA in healthy donors. Study information: T cells numbering around 170 million yielded around 120 million unique TCR beta sequences in an earlier analysis.

Every donor was a healthy person donating bone marrow. A word on this clone: Its antigen is undetermined.

Looked up from germline, CDR1 is SEHNR and CDR2 is FQNEAQ (reference sequence). The CDR3 spans 16 residues. Whole-study results and caveats: TCR beta chains numbering more than 150 were designated cytomegalovirus-associated.

The PCR was carried out with 60 Vbeta primers and 13 Jbeta primers. TCRdb keeps only in-frame clones here, not all; method: immunoSEQ multiplex PCR. The sample records over 150,000 clones, approximately 88% being singletons. The chain uses TRBV7-9 and TRBJ2-5; TRBD2 matches at 14 bases. The DNA matches TRBJ2-7 better at its end, which makes the J call doubtful. This TCR derives from a boy younger than 10 in good health and CMV-seronegative. The source material was PBMCs. CDR3 protein: CASSFGTSGSDNEQYF. The CDR3 DNA sequence: TGTGCCAGCAGCTTCGGGACTAGCGGGAGCGATAACGAGCAGTACTTC.